The next 23 T cell receptor beta chains were all read from a single sample in a study of memory CD4+ T cells and cytomegalovirus serostatus. Using immunoSEQ multiplex PCR, the repertoire was profiled, and TCRdb retains in-frame clones only, with some absent. This sample has about 75,000 clones; around 80% occur once, and the top ten carry just over 2.5%. The sort gate was single viable CD3+CD4+CD8-CD45RO+ cells for memory CD4+ T cells. What was sequenced was memory CD4+ T cells from blood. These receptors were collected from an adult in good health and CMV-seropositive.

The V call is TRBV9, the J call TRBJ1-4; no reliable D call. The CDR3 sequence is 16 residues long. The germline V and J ends were trimmed by 0 bases and 3 bases, with 12 bases remaining between them. From germline, CDR1 is SGDLS and CDR2 YYNGEE. The CDR3 DNA sequence: TGTGCCAGCAGCGTAGGATCGAGTTGGTCTAATGAAAAACTGTTTTTT. This codes for CASSVGSSWSNEKLFF.

The chain carries TRBV10-2 and TRBJ2-1; 8 positions agree with TRBD2. The V segment lost 3 bases and the J segment 4 bases; nucleotides outside the gene matches: 5. Germline CDR1 reads WSHSY; CDR2 reads SAAADI. The CDR3 is made up of 15 amino acids. CDR3 region: CASSDSAGVYNEQFF. CDR3 nucleotide sequence: TGCGCCAGCAGTGACTCAGCGGGAGTTTACAATGAGCAGTTCTTC.

The chain links TRBV7-2 to TRBJ1-1; the match to TRBD1 covers 8 bases. The CDR3 consists of 13 residues. Looked up from germline, CDR1 is SGHTA and CDR2 is FQGNSA. Losses at the gene ends were 1 base for V and 11 bases for J; bases not matched to a gene: 6. CDR3 in DNA: TGTGCCAGCAGCTTAGTGCAGGGGGCGCGGGCTTTCTTT. Encoded protein: CASSLVQGARAFF.

The chain recombines TRBV20-1 with TRBJ2-3; D unclear. The CDR3 extends over 11 amino acids. Trimming stripped 6 bases from V and 6 bases from J, with 10 bases between. Germline V lookup: CDR1 DFQATT, CDR2 SNEGSKA (reference sequence). The CDR3: CSAELRDTQYF. The DNA for the CDR3 is TGCAGTGCGGAGTTACGGGATACGCAGTATTTT.

V usage is TRBV7-2 and J usage is TRBJ1-6; 8 nucleotides line up with TRBD1. This CDR3 has 14 residues. The V gene end was trimmed by 1 base and the J gene end by 7 bases; junction bases not matched to a gene: 0. CDR1 and CDR2 (germline): SGHTA, FQGNSA. The CDR3, as DNA: TGTGCCAGCAGCTTAGGGACAGGGAATTCACCCCTCCACTTT. Translating it yields CASSLGTGNSPLHF.

The chain links TRBV7-2 to TRBJ2-2; D gene unclear. The V and J ends lost 2 bases and 3 bases respectively, with 7 bases between them. The CDR3 is 14 residues long. Germline CDR1 SGHTA, CDR2 FQGNSA. The CDR3 nucleotides are TGTGCCAGCAGCTTACCAGGACACACCGGGGAGCTGTTTTTT. This codes for CASSLPGHTGELFF. Full variable domain (outside the CDR3, taken from reference TRBV7-2 and TRBJ2-2): GAGVSQSPSNKVTEKGKDVELRCDPISGHTALYWYRQSLGQGLEFLIYFQGNSAPDKSGLPSDRFSAERTGGSVSTLTIQRTQQEDSAVYLCASSLPGHTGELFFGEGSRLTVL.

The rearrangement links TRBV10-3 to TRBJ2-5; perhaps TRBD2 as D (5 bases). V lost 6 bases to trimming and J lost 5 bases, with 16 bases between them. The germline CDR1 and CDR2 sequences are ENHRY and SYGVKD. This CDR3 is built from 14 residues. The CDR3, as DNA: TGTGCCATCAGGGAGGACTCCAACGGGGAGACCCAGTACTTC. Amino acid sequence: CAIREDSNGETQYF.

This chain joins TRBV6-5 and TRBJ2-1; D is unresolved. Trimming cost V 6 bases and J 4 bases, with 7 bases left between them. CDR3 length: 12 amino acids. CDR1 and CDR2 from the germline V gene are MNHEY and SVGAGI. The CDR3 sequence is CASSTQYNEQFF. CDR3 bases: TGTGCCAGCAGCACACAGTACAATGAGCAGTTCTTC.

The chain couples TRBV11-2 to TRBJ2-7; the D gene could be TRBD1 or TRBD2 (5 bases each). In germline, CDR1 is SGHAT, CDR2 FQNNGV. Trimming left V 1 base short and J 2 bases short, with 6 bases between. The CDR3 contains 13 residues. CDR3 in amino acids: CASSLGGPYEQYF. The CDR3 DNA reads as TGTGCCAGCAGCTTAGGGGGACCCTACGAGCAGTACTTC.

The chain combines TRBV5-1 with TRBJ2-3; 9 bases are shared with TRBD1. The length of the CDR3 is 13 residues. Trimming took 0 bases from V and 9 from J; bases not matched to a gene: 2. Germline values: CDR1 SGHRS, CDR2 YFSETQ. The CDR3 protein is CASSLEGQGTQYF. The CDR3 nucleotides are TGCGCCAGCAGCTTGGAAGGACAGGGGACGCAGTATTTT. Filled out from reference TRBV5-1 and TRBJ2-3, the complete variable domain reads KAGVTQTPRYLIKTRGQQVTLSCSPISGHRSVSWYQQTPGQGLQFLFEYFSETQRNKGNFPGRFSGRQFSNSRSEMNVSTLELGDSALYLCASSLEGQGTQYFGPGTRLTVL.

V gene TRBV5-1 combines with J gene TRBJ2-5; a possible D gene is TRBD1 (5 bases). CDR3 length equals 13 residues. Trimming pared 2 bases from V and 3 bases from J, leaving 8 bases between. Germline V lookup: CDR1 SGHRS, CDR2 YFSETQ. CDR3 residues: CASSLRGEETQYF. Written as DNA, the CDR3 is TGCGCCAGCAGCTTAAGGGGCGAAGAGACCCAGTACTTC.

The chain joins TRBV11-2 to TRBJ1-6; TRBD1 aligns across 7 bases. Germline assignment: CDR1 SGHAT and CDR2 FQNNGV. This CDR3 contains 15 residues. J gave up 10 bases and V 5 bases, and 11 bases lay outside the gene matches. The CDR3 nucleotides are TGTGCCAGCAGCCGAGGGACAGAGAAAGGATCACCCCTCCACTTT. Translated, it gives CASSRGTEKGSPLHF.

The gene calls are TRBV29-1 and TRBJ1-4; D perhaps matches TRBD1 (5 bases). Germline CDR1 is SQVTM and CDR2 is ANQGSEA. Trimming took 6 bases from V and 5 from J, leaving 13 bases between them. This CDR3 is 13 amino acids long. The CDR3, as DNA: TGCAGCGTCCGGGACGGAGGGAATGAAAAACTGTTTTTT. Translated, it gives CSVRDGGNEKLFF.

This chain links TRBV29-1 with TRBJ1-2; D is unresolved. Trimming stripped 2 bases from V and 1 base from J, with 8 bases between. Per the germline V gene, CDR1 is SQVTM and CDR2 is ANQGSEA. This CDR3 has 13 residues. The CDR3 sequence: CSVESTRNYGYTF. The CDR3 DNA follows: TGCAGCGTTGAATCTACACGTAACTATGGCTACACCTTC. Full variable domain (missing parts from reference TRBV29-1 and TRBJ1-2): SAVISQKPSRDICQRGTSLTIQCQVDSQVTMMFWYRQQPGQSLTLIATANQGSEATYESGFVIDKFPISRPNLTFSTLTVSNMSPEDSSIYLCSVESTRNYGYTFGSGTRLTVV.

V and J are TRBV2 and TRBJ2-1; 7 bases are shared with TRBD2. Germline V gene sequence: CDR1 SNHLY, CDR2 FYNNEI. This CDR3 contains 14 residues. V shed 8 bases, J shed 4 bases, and the junction held 8 bases outside the gene matches. This chain's CDR3 is CASRGERGYNEQFF. DNA of the CDR3: TGTGCCAGCCGAGGGGAGCGGGGTTACAATGAGCAGTTCTTC.

V and J are TRBV5-6 and TRBJ2-3, with no clear D. V was cut by 4 bases and J by 1 base, with 13 bases left in between. The germline CDR1 and CDR2 sequences are SGHDT and YYEEEE. There are 15 residues in the CDR3. The CDR3 is CASSPRPRRTDTQYF. As DNA, the CDR3 is TGTGCCAGCAGCCCGCGTCCCCGACGCACAGATACGCAGTATTTT.

In DNA form, the CDR3 reads TGTGCCAGCAGCTCGGGAGTCCAGCCCCAGCATTTT. It specifies CASSSGVQPQHF. The rearrangement joins TRBV7-9 to TRBJ1-5, with unresolved D. The germline V and J ends were trimmed by 4 bases and 7 bases, with 8 bases remaining between them. CDR1 is SEHNR and CDR2 is FQNEAQ in the germline V gene (reference sequence). The CDR3 consists of 12 residues.

The chain links TRBV5-4 to TRBJ1-1; TRBD1 might be the D (6 bases). The CDR3 has 15 residues. V lost 0 bases and J 7 bases, leaving 16 bases between the germline ends. Germline V gives CDR1 SGHNT, CDR2 YYREEE (reference sequence). The CDR3 loop is CASSLAKGGLGEAFF. In DNA form, the CDR3 reads TGTGCCAGCAGCTTGGCCAAGGGGGGGTTGGGTGAAGCTTTCTTT.

This clone was seen only once. The rearrangement joins TRBV19 to TRBJ1-1; no definite D call. V shed 3 bases and J shed 3 bases, with 8 bases lying between them. The CDR3 is made up of 13 amino acids. Germline V gives CDR1 LNHDA, CDR2 SQIVND (reference sequence). Here the CDR3 reads CASSMSRDTEAFF. Written as DNA, the CDR3 is TGTGCCAGTAGTATGAGCCGAGACACTGAAGCTTTCTTT.

This chain uses TRBV7-2 with TRBJ1-1; D remains ambiguous. The CDR3 consists of 17 residues. In germline, CDR1 is SGHTA, CDR2 FQGNSA. Trimming pared 5 bases from V and 0 bases from J, leaving 19 bases between. The DNA for the CDR3 is TGTGCCAGCAGCCATCTGGTGGGAGGGTGGTTGAACACTGAAGCTTTCTTT. Its translation: CASSHLVGGWLNTEAFF.

This chain joins TRBV6-6 and TRBJ2-7; D gene uncertain. V was clipped by 2 bases and J by 1 base, with 9 bases between them. CDR3 length: 14 residues. Per germline, CDR1 MNHNY and CDR2 SVGAGI (reference sequence). The CDR3 DNA reads as TGTGCCAGCAGTTACGCGGACGGTTCCTACGAGCAGTACGTC. This sequence encodes CASSYADGSYEQYV.

The chain is built from TRBV7-8 and TRBJ1-5; D not certain. From germline, CDR1 is SGHVS and CDR2 FQNEAQ. Trimming left V 6 bases short and J 6 bases short, with 21 bases between. CDR3 size: 16 residues. CDR3 sequence (DNA): TGTGCCAGCAGTTCAGAAGTACTAGGCCTGGCTCAGCCCCAGCATTTT. This translates into CASSSEVLGLAQPQHF. Variable domain in full (rest from reference TRBV7-8 and TRBJ1-5): GAGVSQSPRYKVAKRGQDVALRCDPISGHVSLFWYQQALGQGPEFLTYFQNEAQLDKSGLPSDRFFAERPEGSVSTLKIQRTQQEDSAVYLCASSSEVLGLAQPQHFGDGTRLSIL.

This clone showed up just once. This chain links TRBV10-1 with TRBJ2-7; weak D call: TRBD2 (6 bases). CDR3 length: 16 residues. Between the trimmed V and J ends, which lost 4 bases and 0 bases, there was a span of 16 bases. Germline V gene data show CDR1 as WNHNN and CDR2 as SYGVQD (reference sequence). The CDR3 DNA sequence: TGCGCCAGCAGTGGAGGAGACCTAGCGAGCTCCTACGAGCAGTACTTC. Translating gives CASSGGDLASSYEQYF.